This TCR beta chain was retrieved from a study of blood T cells in healthy people across ages. Per germline, CDR1 ENHRY and CDR2 SYGVKD. This CDR3 comprises 14 residues. Primed by a sample-barcoded 5' primer and a J-beta primer mix, a second PCR proceeded for 7 to 11 cycles. TCRdb ran MiXCR on the 5' RACE reads and lists one entry per CDR3 protein. The sample consists of approximately 800,000 distinct CDR3 sequences, around 25% of them appearing once. These data are also associated with another study on T cells of mothers and their children.

This TCR came from a boy aged 5-17 years in good health. Sequenced material: blood. The chain is built from TRBV10-3 and TRBJ2-5, with D possibly matching TRBD1 (6 bases). The J call may not be correct, given that the DNA end is closer to TRBJ2-1. For the CDR3, the DNA is TGTGCCATCAAAAGGGACAAGAACAACCATGTGCAGTTCTTC. This codes for CAIKRDKNNHVQFF.